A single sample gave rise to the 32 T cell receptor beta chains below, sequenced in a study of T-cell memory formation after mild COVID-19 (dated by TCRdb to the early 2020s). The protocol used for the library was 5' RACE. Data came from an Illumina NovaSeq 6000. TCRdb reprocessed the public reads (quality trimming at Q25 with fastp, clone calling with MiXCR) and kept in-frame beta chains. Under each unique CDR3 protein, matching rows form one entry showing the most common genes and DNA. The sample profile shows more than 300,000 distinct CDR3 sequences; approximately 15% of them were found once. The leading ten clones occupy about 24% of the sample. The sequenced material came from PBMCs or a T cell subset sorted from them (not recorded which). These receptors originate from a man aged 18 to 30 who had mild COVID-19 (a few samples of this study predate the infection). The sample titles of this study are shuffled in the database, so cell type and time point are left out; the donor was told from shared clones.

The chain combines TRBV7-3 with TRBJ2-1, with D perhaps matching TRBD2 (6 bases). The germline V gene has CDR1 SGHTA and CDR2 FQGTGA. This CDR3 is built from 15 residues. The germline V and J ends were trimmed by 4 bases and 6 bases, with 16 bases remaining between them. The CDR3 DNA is TGTGCCAGCAGCTCCCAAACCGCGACTAGCAATGAGCAGTTCTTC. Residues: CASSSQTATSNEQFF.

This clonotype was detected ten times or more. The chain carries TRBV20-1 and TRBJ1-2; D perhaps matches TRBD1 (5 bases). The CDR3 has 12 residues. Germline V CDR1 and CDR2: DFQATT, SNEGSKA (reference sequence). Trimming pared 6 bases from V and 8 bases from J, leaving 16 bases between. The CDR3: CSAGRDPRGYTF. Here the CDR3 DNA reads TGCAGTGCCGGGCGGGACCCCAGGGGCTACACCTTC.

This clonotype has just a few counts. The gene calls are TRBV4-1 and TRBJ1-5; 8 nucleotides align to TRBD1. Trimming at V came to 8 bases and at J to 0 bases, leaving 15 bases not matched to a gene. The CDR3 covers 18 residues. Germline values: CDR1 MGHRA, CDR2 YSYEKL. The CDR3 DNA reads TGCGCCAGCCGCTTGGGGACAGGAAGAGGTTATAGCAATCAGCCCCAGCATTTT. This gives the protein CASRLGTGRGYSNQPQHF.

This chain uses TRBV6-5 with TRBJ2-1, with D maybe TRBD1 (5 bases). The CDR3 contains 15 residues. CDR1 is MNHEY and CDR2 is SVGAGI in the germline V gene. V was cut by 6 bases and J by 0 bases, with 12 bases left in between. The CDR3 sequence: CASRPDRFSYNEQFF. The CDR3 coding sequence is TGTGCCAGCAGGCCCGACAGATTCTCCTACAATGAGCAGTTCTTC.

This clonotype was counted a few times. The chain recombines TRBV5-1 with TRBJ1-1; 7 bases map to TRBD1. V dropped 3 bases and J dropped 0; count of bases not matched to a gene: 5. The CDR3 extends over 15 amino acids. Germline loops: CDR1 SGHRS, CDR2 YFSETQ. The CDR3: CASSWRTGMNTEAFF. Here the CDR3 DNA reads TGCGCCAGCAGCTGGAGGACAGGCATGAACACTGAAGCTTTCTTT.

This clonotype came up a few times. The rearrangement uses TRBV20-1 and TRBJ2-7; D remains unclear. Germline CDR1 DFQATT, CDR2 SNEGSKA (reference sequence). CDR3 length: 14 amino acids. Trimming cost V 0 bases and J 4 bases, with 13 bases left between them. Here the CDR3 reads CSARDMAAPYEQYF. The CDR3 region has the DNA TGCAGTGCTAGAGATATGGCAGCCCCTTACGAGCAGTACTTC.

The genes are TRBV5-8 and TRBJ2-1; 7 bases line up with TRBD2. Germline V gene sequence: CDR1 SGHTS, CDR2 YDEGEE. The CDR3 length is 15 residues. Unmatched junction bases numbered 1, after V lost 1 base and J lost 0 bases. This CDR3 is CASSLSGASYNEQFF. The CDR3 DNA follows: TGTGCCAGCAGCTTGAGCGGGGCCTCCTACAATGAGCAGTTCTTC.

CDR3 nucleotide sequence: TGTGCCAGTAGTCCGCGACCGGGACAGGGCTATGGCTACACCTTC. Residues: CASSPRPGQGYGYTF. The chain combines TRBV19 with TRBJ1-2; 9 bases are shared with TRBD1. The V segment lost 5 bases and the J segment 4 bases; nucleotides outside the gene matches: 8. From germline, CDR1 is LNHDA and CDR2 SQIVND (reference sequence). The CDR3 covers 15 residues. The full variable domain, in which reference TRBV19 and TRBJ1-2 provide the parts outside the CDR3, is DGGITQSPKYLFRKEGQNVTLSCEQNLNHDAMYWYRQDPGQGLRLIYYSQIVNDFQKGDIAEGYSVSREKKESFPLTVTSAQKNPTAFYLCASSPRPGQGYGYTFGSGTRLTVV.

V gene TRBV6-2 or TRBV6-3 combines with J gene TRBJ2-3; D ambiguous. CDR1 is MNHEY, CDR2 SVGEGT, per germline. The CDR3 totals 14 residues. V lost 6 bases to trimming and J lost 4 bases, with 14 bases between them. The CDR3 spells CASSHWTGADTQYF. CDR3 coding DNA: TGTGCCAGCAGCCACTGGACGGGCGCAGATACGCAGTATTTT.

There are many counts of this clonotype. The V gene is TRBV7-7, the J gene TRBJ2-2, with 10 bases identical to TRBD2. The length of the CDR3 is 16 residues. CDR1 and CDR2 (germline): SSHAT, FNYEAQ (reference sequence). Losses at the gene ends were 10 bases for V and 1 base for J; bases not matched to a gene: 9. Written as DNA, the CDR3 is TGTGCCACCATACCATTAGCGGGGGGGAACACCGGGGAGCTGTTTTTT. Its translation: CATIPLAGGNTGELFF. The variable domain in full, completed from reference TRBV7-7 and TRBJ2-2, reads GAGVSQSPRYKVTKRGQDVTLRCDPISSHATLYWYQQALGQGPEFLTYFNYEAQPDKSGLPSDRFSAERPEGSISTLTIQRTEQRDSAMYRCATIPLAGGNTGELFFGEGSRLTVL.

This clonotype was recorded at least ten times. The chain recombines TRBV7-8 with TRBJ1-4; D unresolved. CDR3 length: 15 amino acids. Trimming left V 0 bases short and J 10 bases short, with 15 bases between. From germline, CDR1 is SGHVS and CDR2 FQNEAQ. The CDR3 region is CASSLAGQLDGKLFF. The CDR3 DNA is TGTGCCAGCAGCTTAGCGGGCCAGCTAGACGGAAAACTGTTTTTT.

The CDR3 coding sequence is TGCGCCAGCAGCCAAGAGCTCGGACTAGCGGGGACCCTGGATCAGTATTTT. Translating gives CASSQELGLAGTLDQYF. This chain joins TRBV4-3 and TRBJ2-3; 12 bases are shared with TRBD2. J lost 12 bases, V lost 0 bases, and 13 bases had no gene match. Germline V gene lookup returns CDR1 LGHNA and CDR2 YSLEER. CDR3 length: 17 residues.

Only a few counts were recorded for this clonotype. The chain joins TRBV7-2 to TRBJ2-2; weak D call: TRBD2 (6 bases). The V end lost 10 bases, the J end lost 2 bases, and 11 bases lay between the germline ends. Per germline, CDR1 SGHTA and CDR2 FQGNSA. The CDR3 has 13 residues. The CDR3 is CATRLGNTGELFF. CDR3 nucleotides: TGTGCCACCCGACTAGGCAACACCGGGGAGCTGTTTTTT.

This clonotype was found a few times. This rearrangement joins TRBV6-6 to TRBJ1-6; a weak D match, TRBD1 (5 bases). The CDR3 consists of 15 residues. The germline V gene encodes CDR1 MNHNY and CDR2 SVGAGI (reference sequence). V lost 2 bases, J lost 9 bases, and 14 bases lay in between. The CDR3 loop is CASSYPPGPTSPLHF. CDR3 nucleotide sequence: TGTGCCAGCAGTTACCCTCCGGGGCCCACTTCACCCCTCCACTTT.

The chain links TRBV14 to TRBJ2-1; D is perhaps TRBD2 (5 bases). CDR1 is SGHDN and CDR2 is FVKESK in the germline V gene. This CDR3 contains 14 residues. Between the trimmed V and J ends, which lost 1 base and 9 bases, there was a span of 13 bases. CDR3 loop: CASSQVTRGSEQFF. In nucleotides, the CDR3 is TGTGCCAGCAGCCAAGTTACCCGGGGTAGTGAGCAGTTCTTC.

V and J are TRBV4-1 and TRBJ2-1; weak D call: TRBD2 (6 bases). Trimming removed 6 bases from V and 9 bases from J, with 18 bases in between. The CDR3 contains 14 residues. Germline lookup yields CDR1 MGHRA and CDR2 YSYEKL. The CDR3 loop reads CASSAGTPVSEQFF. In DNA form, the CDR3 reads TGCGCCAGCAGTGCCGGGACTCCCGTCAGTGAGCAGTTCTTC.

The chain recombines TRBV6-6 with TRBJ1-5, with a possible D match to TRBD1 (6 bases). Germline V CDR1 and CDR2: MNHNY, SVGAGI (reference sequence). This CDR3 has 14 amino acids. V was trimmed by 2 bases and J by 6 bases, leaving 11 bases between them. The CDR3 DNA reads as TGTGCCAGCAGTTACACAGGGCTAGGTCAGCCCCAGCATTTT. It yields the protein CASSYTGLGQPQHF.

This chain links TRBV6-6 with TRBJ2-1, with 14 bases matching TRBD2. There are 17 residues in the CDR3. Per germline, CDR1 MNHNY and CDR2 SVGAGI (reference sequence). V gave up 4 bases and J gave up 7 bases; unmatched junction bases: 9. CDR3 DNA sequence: TGTGCCAGCAGTTCCGCCGGGACTAGCGGGGGTCTAAATGAGCAGTTCTTC. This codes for CASSSAGTSGGLNEQFF.

CDR3 loop: CASSLSLGSTDTQYF. CDR3 DNA sequence: TGTGCCAGCAGCTTAAGTCTTGGCAGCACAGATACGCAGTATTTT. V and J are TRBV11-2 and TRBJ2-3; the D is unclear. The CDR3 is 15 amino acids. Germline V gene data show CDR1 as SGHAT and CDR2 as FQNNGV. V was shortened by 2 bases and J by 0 bases, with 9 bases between the two germline ends.

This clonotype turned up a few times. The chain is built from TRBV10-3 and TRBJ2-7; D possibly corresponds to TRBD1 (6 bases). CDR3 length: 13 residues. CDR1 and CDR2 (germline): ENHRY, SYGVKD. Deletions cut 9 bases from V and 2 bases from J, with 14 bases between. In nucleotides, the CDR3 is TGTGCCATTGGCATAGGACAGACCTACGAGCAGTACTTC. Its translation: CAIGIGQTYEQYF.

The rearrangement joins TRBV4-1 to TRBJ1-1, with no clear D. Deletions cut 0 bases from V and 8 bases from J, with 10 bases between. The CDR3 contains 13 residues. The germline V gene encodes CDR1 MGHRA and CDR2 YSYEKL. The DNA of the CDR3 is TGCGCCAGCAGCCAAGATTGGGTTGGAGAAGCTTTCTTT. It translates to CASSQDWVGEAFF.

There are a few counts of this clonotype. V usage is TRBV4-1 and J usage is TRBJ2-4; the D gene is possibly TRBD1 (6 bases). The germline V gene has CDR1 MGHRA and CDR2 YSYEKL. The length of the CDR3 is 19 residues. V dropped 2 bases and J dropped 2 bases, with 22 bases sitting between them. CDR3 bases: TGCGCCAGCAGCCAACCGGCCAACAGGGTCAGTTTGTCCAAAAACATTCAGTACTTC. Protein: CASSQPANRVSLSKNIQYF.

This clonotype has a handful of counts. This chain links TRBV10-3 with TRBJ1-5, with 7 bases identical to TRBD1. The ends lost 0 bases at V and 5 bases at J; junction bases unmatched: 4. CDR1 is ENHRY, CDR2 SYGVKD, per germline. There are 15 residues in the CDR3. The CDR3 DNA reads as TGTGCCATCAGTGAGTCGATAGGACAGGATCAGCCCCAGCATTTT. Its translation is CAISESIGQDQPQHF.

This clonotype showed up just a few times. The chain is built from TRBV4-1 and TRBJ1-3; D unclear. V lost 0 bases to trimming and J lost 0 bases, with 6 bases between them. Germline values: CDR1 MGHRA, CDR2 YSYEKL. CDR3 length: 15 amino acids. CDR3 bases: TGCGCCAGCAGCCAAGATCAGACCTCTGGAAACACCATATATTTT. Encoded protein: CASSQDQTSGNTIYF.

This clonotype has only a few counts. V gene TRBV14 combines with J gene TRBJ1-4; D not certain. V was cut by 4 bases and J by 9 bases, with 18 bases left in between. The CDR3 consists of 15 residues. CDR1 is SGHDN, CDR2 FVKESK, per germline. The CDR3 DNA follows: TGTGCCAGCAGCCGAGTCACGGGAGTAGATAAAAAACTGTTTTTT. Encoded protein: CASSRVTGVDKKLFF.

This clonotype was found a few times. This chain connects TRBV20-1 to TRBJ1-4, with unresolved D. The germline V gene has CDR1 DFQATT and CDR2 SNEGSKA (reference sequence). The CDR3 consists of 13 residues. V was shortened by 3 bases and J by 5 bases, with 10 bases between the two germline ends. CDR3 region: CSARGVQNEKLFF. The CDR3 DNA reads TGCAGTGCTAGGGGAGTACAGAATGAAAAACTGTTTTTT.

Here the CDR3 DNA reads TGCAGTGCTAGAGATGAGAGGACAGGTACCTTCTATGGCTACACCTTC. It codes for CSARDERTGTFYGYTF. The chain couples TRBV20-1 to TRBJ1-2; 7 bases line up with TRBD1. Trimming at V came to 0 bases and at J to 4 bases, leaving 11 bases not matched to a gene. The CDR3 covers 16 residues. Germline V CDR1 and CDR2: DFQATT, SNEGSKA (reference sequence).

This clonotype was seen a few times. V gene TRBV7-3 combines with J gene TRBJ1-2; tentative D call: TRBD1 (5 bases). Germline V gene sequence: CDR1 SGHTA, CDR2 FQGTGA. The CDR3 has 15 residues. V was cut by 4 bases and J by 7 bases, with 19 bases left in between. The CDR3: CASSSSKDSVSGYTF. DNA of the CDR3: TGTGCCAGCAGCTCCTCAAAAGACAGCGTTAGTGGCTACACCTTC.

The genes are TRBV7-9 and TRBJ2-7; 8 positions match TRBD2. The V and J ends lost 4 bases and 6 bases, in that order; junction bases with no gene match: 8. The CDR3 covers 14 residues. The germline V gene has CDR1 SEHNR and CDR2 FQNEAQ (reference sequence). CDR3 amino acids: CASSSPGGAGEQYF. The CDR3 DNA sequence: TGTGCCAGCAGCTCCCCCGGGGGGGCGGGCGAGCAGTACTTC.

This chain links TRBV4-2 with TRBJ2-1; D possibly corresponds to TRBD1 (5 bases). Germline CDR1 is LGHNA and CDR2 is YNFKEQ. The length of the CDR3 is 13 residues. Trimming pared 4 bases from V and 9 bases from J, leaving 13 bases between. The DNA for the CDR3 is TGTGCCAGCAGCCGGGCAGGGAAGGGTGAGCAGTTCTTC. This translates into CASSRAGKGEQFF.

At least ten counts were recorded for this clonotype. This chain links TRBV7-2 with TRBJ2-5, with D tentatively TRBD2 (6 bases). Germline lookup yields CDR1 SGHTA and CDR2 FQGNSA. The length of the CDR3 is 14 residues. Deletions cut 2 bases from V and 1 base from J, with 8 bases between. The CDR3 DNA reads TGTGCCAGCAGCTTATCGCGGGGCCAAGAGACCCAGTACTTC. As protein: CASSLSRGQETQYF.

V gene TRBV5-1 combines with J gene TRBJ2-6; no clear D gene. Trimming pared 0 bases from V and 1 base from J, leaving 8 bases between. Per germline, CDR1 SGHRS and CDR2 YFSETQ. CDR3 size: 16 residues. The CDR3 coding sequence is TGCGCCAGCAGCTTGGAACCGTCATCTGGGGCCAACGTCCTGACTTTC. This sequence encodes CASSLEPSSGANVLTF.